The 9 T cell receptor beta chains given below trace back to one sample, sequenced in a study of human T cells and chemical hapten exposure. TCRdb itself ran the RACE reads through MiXCR, one entry per CDR3 protein. The sample has 75,000 to 90,000 distinct CDR3 sequences, roughly 12% seen once; the top ten hold about 4%. Time point given: patch test 1, 2 weeks after DPC sensitization. Noted treatment: therapeutic diphenylcyclopropenone sensitization with weekly scalp DPC. This sample comprised whole blood, obtained in connection with sensitization to the hapten diphenylcyclopropenone (DPC). The receptors shown here come from a woman aged 55-70 years with alopecia areata. Some clones in this sample may be carry-over from other donors' samples.

This chain joins TRBV27 and TRBJ2-7; D may be TRBD1 or TRBD2 (5 bases each). V was shortened by 5 bases and J by 7 bases, with 15 bases between the two germline ends. CDR1 and CDR2 (germline): MNHEY, SMNVEV (reference sequence). CDR3 length: 13 residues. The DNA for the CDR3 is TGTGCCAGCAGTCCCCGACGGGGCATGGAGCAGTACTTC. Amino acids: CASSPRRGMEQYF.

This sequence joins TRBV9 and TRBJ2-1, with D possibly being TRBD1 or TRBD2 (6 bases each). The CDR3 runs 15 residues. Trimming stripped 0 bases from V and 6 bases from J, with 13 bases between. Germline CDR1 is SGDLS and CDR2 is YYNGEE. CDR3 coding DNA: TGTGCCAGCAGCGTAGCTTCGGGGGCTAGCAATGAGCAGTTCTTC. Translating it yields CASSVASGASNEQFF.

V usage is TRBV5-6 and J usage is TRBJ1-6; no definite D call. The CDR3 totals 12 residues. CDR1 SGHDT and CDR2 YYEEEE come from the germline V gene. V lost 7 bases, J lost 12 bases, and 14 bases lay in between. The CDR3 sequence: CASRINGGPLHF. The CDR3 DNA reads TGTGCCAGCCGGATAAACGGTGGACCCCTCCACTTT.

The genes are TRBV10-3 and TRBJ2-5; D perhaps matches TRBD2 (6 bases). Germline V CDR1 and CDR2: ENHRY, SYGVKD. V lost 3 bases and J lost 6, with 20 bases in between. This CDR3 spans 16 amino acids. The CDR3 reads CAISESGGVKSKTQYF. For the CDR3, the DNA is TGTGCCATCAGTGAATCCGGCGGGGTGAAGTCAAAGACCCAGTACTTC.

This clonotype was counted a few times. This chain links TRBV2 with TRBJ2-2; no definite D call. Per the germline V gene, CDR1 is SNHLY and CDR2 is FYNNEI. This CDR3 is 11 amino acids long. The V end lost 6 bases, the J end lost 8 bases, and 7 bases lay between the germline ends. Here the CDR3 reads CASRPGGELFF. The CDR3 region has the DNA TGTGCCAGCAGGCCCGGTGGGGAGCTGTTTTTT.

This clonotype came up a few times. The chain links TRBV7-9 to TRBJ2-7; 9 positions match TRBD1. The CDR3 is 16 residues long. Germline V gene sequence: CDR1 SEHNR, CDR2 FQNEAQ (reference sequence). V gave up 0 bases and J gave up 1 base; unmatched junction bases: 4. In DNA form, the CDR3 reads TGTGCCAGCAGCTTAGCTCGGGACAGGGCGTCCTACGAGCAGTACTTC. Protein sequence: CASSLARDRASYEQYF. Filled out from reference TRBV7-9 and TRBJ2-7, the complete variable domain reads DTGVSQNPRHKITKRGQNVTFRCDPISEHNRLYWYRQTLGQGPEFLTYFQNEAQLEKSRLLSDRFSAERPKGSFSTLEIQRTEQGDSAMYLCASSLARDRASYEQYFGPGTRLTVT.

The sample holds many counts of this clonotype. V gene TRBV3-1 combines with J gene TRBJ2-1; D gene unclear. The CDR3 sequence is 14 residues long. Germline V gene lookup returns CDR1 LGHDT and CDR2 YNNKEL (reference sequence). V lost 1 base and J lost 4, with 8 bases in between. CDR3 sequence reads: CASSQVPRYNEQFF. The DNA of the CDR3 is TGTGCCAGCAGCCAAGTCCCGCGGTACAATGAGCAGTTCTTC.

This clonotype was recorded at least ten times. This chain uses TRBV2 with TRBJ2-7; D is perhaps TRBD1 (5 bases). This CDR3 spans 15 amino acids. Germline assignment: CDR1 SNHLY and CDR2 FYNNEI. V was shortened by 7 bases and J by 5 bases, with 21 bases between the two germline ends. CDR3 DNA: TGTGCCAGCAATAAGGACACCCAAACGCTCCACGAGCAGTACTTC. Protein sequence: CASNKDTQTLHEQYF.

This clonotype has ten or more counts. The rearrangement links TRBV7-2 to TRBJ1-1; D uncertain. This CDR3 contains 17 residues. Trimming took 2 bases from V and 5 from J, leaving 21 bases between them. CDR1 is SGHTA, CDR2 FQGNSA, per germline. For the CDR3, the DNA is TGTGCCAGCAGCTTATGCCATCGGAGGCCCCGGGGTACTGAAGCTTTCTTT. The encoded protein is CASSLCHRRPRGTEAFF. The whole variable domain, filled in from reference TRBV7-2 and TRBJ1-1, reads GAGVSQSPSNKVTEKGKDVELRCDPISGHTALYWYRQSLGQGLEFLIYFQGNSAPDKSGLPSDRFSAERTGGSVSTLTIQRTQQEDSAVYLCASSLCHRRPRGTEAFFGQGTRLTVV.